This TCR beta chain was sequenced for a study of cytomegalovirus exposure and HLA in healthy donors. Study-wide findings and caveats: Some TCR beta chains (roughly 150 of them) were listed as cytomegalovirus-associated. Only CMV serostatus was available as immune exposure information. The HLA-A and HLA-B alleles of most subjects were reportedly predicted accurately from TCR beta sequences.

The PCR used 60 Vbeta and 13 Jbeta primers. Per the study methods: Unique TCR beta chains numbered about 79 million in a later analysis, with approximately 10 million shared. TCRdb's table, derived via immunoSEQ multiplex PCR, lists solely in-frame clones and lacks some. The D gene and trimming were derived from the DNA, and the V and J assignments and clone size from that table. Of a few hundred thousand clones in the sample, roughly two thirds are singletons; the top ten hold around 2%. Germline trimming cut 3 bases from V and 1 base from J; bases unmatched to any gene: 2. The CDR3 is 14 residues long. Germline loops: CDR1 SGHTA, CDR2 FQGTGA. This clone has a handful of counts. Its antigen is still unknown. Other DNA sequences from this sample encode an identical CDR3 as well.

This chain uses TRBV7-3 with TRBJ1-1, with 7 positions matching TRBD1. The sequence was collected from a female donor in good health and CMV-seronegative. Material: PBMCs. The CDR3 sequence is CASSLTGPNTEAFF. In nucleotides, the CDR3 is TGTGCCAGCAGCTTGACAGGGCCGAACACTGAAGCTTTCTTT.